The clone carrying this TCR beta chain was detected once. Clones were sequenced by immunoSEQ multiplex PCR, and TCRdb holds only the in-frame ones, with some missing. The sample includes approximately 250,000 clones, around 86% of them seen just once. The sample comes from a study of blood T cell repertoires in COVID-19. Study information: Nucleic acid was either cDNA or gDNA, and it came from T cells, B-cell-depleted T cells, or PBMCs.

The germline CDR1 and CDR2 sequences are LNHDA and SQIVND (reference sequence). V gave up 6 bases and J gave up 4 bases; unmatched junction bases: 9. This CDR3 region has 16 residues. The sequenced sample was peripheral blood. The sequence was collected from a woman in her fifties or sixties with COVID-19, enrolled during active disease. This chain connects TRBV19 to TRBJ2-1; 10 bases are shared with TRBD2. The CDR3 coding sequence is TGTGCCAGTAGCCGTACCGGGACTAGCGATTACAATGAGCAGTTCTTC. As protein: CASSRTGTSDYNEQFF.